These 18 T cell receptor beta chains share one sample of origin, sequenced in a study of blood T cell repertoires in COVID-19. Data came from immunoSEQ multiplex PCR; TCRdb stores just in-frame clones and leaves some out. The sample carries tens of thousands of clones, roughly 76% recorded once. The source material was peripheral blood. All receptors derive from a woman aged 70-85 years with acute or convalescent COVID-19.

This rearrangement joins TRBV27 to TRBJ2-5; 9 bases align to TRBD2. The CDR3 extends over 14 amino acids. J lost 6 bases, V lost 7 bases, and 9 bases had no gene match. Germline CDR1 and CDR2: MNHEY and SMNVEV (reference sequence). The CDR3 DNA reads TGTGCCAGCACCTCGAGCGGGGGGAAACAGACCCAGTACTTC. This codes for CASTSSGGKQTQYF.

The chain employs TRBV9 and TRBJ2-7; D not resolved. V dropped 3 bases and J dropped 6 bases, with 13 bases sitting between them. In germline, CDR1 is SGDLS, CDR2 YYNGEE. This CDR3 is 13 amino acids long. CDR3 DNA sequence: TGTGCCAGCAGCGGACCCGCTCAGCGCGAGCAGTACTTC. The encoded protein is CASSGPAQREQYF.

The rearrangement joins TRBV5-1 to TRBJ1-6; D is uncertain. The length of the CDR3 is 15 residues. CDR1 and CDR2 from the germline V gene are SGHRS and YFSETQ. V gave up 4 bases and J gave up 2 bases, with 10 bases separating them. Here the CDR3 DNA reads TGCGCCAGCAGCCAGACACTAGCCTATAATTCACCCCTCCACTTT. This sequence encodes CASSQTLAYNSPLHF.

This chain joins TRBV6-5 and TRBJ2-7, with 9 bases matching TRBD1. There are 13 residues in the CDR3. The germline gives CDR1 MNHEY, CDR2 SVGAGI. J lost 5 bases, V lost 5 bases, and 4 bases had no gene match. CDR3: CASSRDRDNEQYF. CDR3 in DNA: TGTGCCAGCAGTCGGGACAGGGACAACGAGCAGTACTTC.

The chain is built from TRBV18 and TRBJ2-5, with D possibly being TRBD2 (6 bases). Germline V CDR1 and CDR2: KGHSH, LQKENI. Deletions cut 3 bases from V and 3 bases from J, with 14 bases between. The CDR3 has 15 amino acids. Written as DNA, the CDR3 is TGTGCCAGCTCACCCGGCCTGGGGGGAGAAGAGACCCAGTACTTC. Amino acid sequence: CASSPGLGGEETQYF.

This clone was found a few times. This rearrangement joins TRBV6-5 to TRBJ2-3, with 9 bases fitting TRBD1. The CDR3 runs 15 residues. Per the germline V gene, CDR1 is MNHEY and CDR2 is SVGAGI. V lost 2 bases, J lost 6 bases, and 6 bases stayed unmatched. CDR3 residues: CASSYPGQGRDTQYF. CDR3 DNA sequence: TGTGCCAGCAGTTACCCAGGACAGGGGAGGGATACGCAGTATTTT.

This rearrangement joins TRBV5-5 to TRBJ1-5; TRBD1 might be the D (5 bases). The CDR3 is made up of 15 amino acids. Germline CDR1 and CDR2: SGHKS and YYEKEE (reference sequence). With 0 bases removed from V and 4 bases from J, the gap between germline ends came to 11 bases. CDR3 in DNA: TGTGCCAGCAGCTTGGTGTTAGACAGAAATCAGCCCCAGCATTTT. Amino acid sequence: CASSLVLDRNQPQHF.

J is TRBJ1-1 and V is TRBV5-4; 7 bases are shared with TRBD1. J lost 1 base, V lost 3 bases, and 6 bases had no gene match. Per the germline V gene, CDR1 is SGHNT and CDR2 is YYREEE (reference sequence). The CDR3 length is 15 residues. This CDR3 is CASSYAGTANTEAFF. The CDR3 nucleotides read TGTGCCAGCAGCTACGCCGGGACAGCGAACACTGAAGCTTTCTTT.

The V gene is TRBV7-9, the J gene TRBJ1-2; D call uncertain. Trimming cost V 1 base and J 3 bases, with 9 bases left between them. The CDR3 consists of 14 residues. The germline gives CDR1 SEHNR, CDR2 FQNEAQ (reference sequence). Here the CDR3 reads CASSLVPGDYGYTF. The CDR3 DNA sequence: TGTGCCAGCAGCTTAGTCCCCGGAGACTATGGCTACACCTTC.

This clone has only a few counts. This chain uses TRBV3-1 (or the pseudogene TRBV3-2) with TRBJ1-2; 7 bases map to TRBD1. V shed 3 bases and J 4 bases; nucleotides not matched to a gene: 11. Germline assignment: CDR1 LGHDT and CDR2 YNNKEL (reference sequence). The CDR3 spans 16 residues. This CDR3 reads CASSHMALGTAYGYTF. The CDR3, as DNA: TGTGCCAGCAGCCATATGGCCCTGGGGACAGCCTATGGCTACACCTTC.

This clone was observed a few times. The chain joins TRBV4-1 to TRBJ2-5, with D possibly TRBD2 on 6 matching bases. The CDR3 is made up of 13 amino acids. Germline values: CDR1 MGHRA, CDR2 YSYEKL. The V gene lost 3 bases and the J gene lost 5 bases, with 10 bases spanning the gap. The CDR3 loop is CASSQEGRETQYF. DNA for the CDR3: TGCGCCAGCAGCCAGGAAGGGAGGGAGACCCAGTACTTC.

The rearrangement joins TRBV2 to TRBJ1-6; TRBD1 agrees at 7 bases. V trimming: 3 bases; J trimming: 4 bases; junction bases outside the gene matches: 3. The germline V gene has CDR1 SNHLY and CDR2 FYNNEI. The length of the CDR3 is 15 residues. The CDR3, as DNA: TGTGCCAGCAGTGAGAGGGACAGTTATAATTCACCCCTCCACTTT. Amino acid sequence: CASSERDSYNSPLHF.

The chain recombines TRBV28 with TRBJ1-5; the D is unclear. Germline loops: CDR1 MDHEN, CDR2 SYDVKM. This CDR3 is built from 16 residues. The V end was cut by 1 base, the J end by 3 bases, with 13 bases between. The CDR3 coding sequence is TGTGCCAGCAGTTTATTGAGGGCGGGTGTCAATCAGCCCCAGCATTTT. Its translation: CASSLLRAGVNQPQHF.

The chain uses TRBV12-3 or TRBV12-4 and TRBJ2-1, with a weak D call TRBD2 (6 bases). V dropped 8 bases and J dropped 4 bases, with 12 bases sitting between them. The CDR3 covers 13 residues. The CDR3 loop reads CASSDYLYNEQFF. CDR3 nucleotides: TGTGCCAGCTCGGACTATCTTTACAATGAGCAGTTCTTC.

The chain employs TRBV6-5 and TRBJ1-2; D uncertain. The germline V gene encodes CDR1 MNHEY and CDR2 SVGAGI. CDR3 length: 12 amino acids. The V and J ends lost 6 bases and 2 bases respectively, with 7 bases between them. The CDR3, as DNA: TGTGCCAGCAGCGACAAGAACTATGGCTACACCTTC. Amino acids: CASSDKNYGYTF.

The chain employs TRBV25-1 and TRBJ2-7; D is undetermined. Germline CDR1 and CDR2: MGHDK and SYGVNS. V was cut by 1 base and J by 7 bases, with 11 bases left in between. CDR3 length: 13 residues. CDR3 sequence: CASSEWRRWEQYF. The CDR3 nucleotides read TGTGCCAGCAGTGAATGGAGAAGGTGGGAGCAGTACTTC.

The V call is TRBV9, the J call TRBJ2-7; perhaps TRBD2 as D (8 bases). Deletions cut 0 bases from V and 6 bases from J, with 19 bases between. CDR3 size: 16 residues. Germline CDR1 reads SGDLS; CDR2 reads YYNGEE. The CDR3 spells CASSVASRQGLVEQYF. The CDR3 DNA sequence: TGTGCCAGCAGCGTAGCTTCGAGACAGGGACTAGTCGAGCAGTACTTC.

The CDR3 here is CASSLRGGGASGSTDTQYF. As DNA, the CDR3 is TGTGCCAGCAGCCTCCGGGGAGGGGGGGCTAGCGGGAGCACAGATACGCAGTATTTT. This chain uses TRBV9 with TRBJ2-3; 8 bases are shared with TRBD2. This CDR3 is 19 amino acids long. J gave up 0 bases and V 4 bases, and 16 bases lay outside the gene matches. CDR1 and CDR2 from the germline V gene are SGDLS and YYNGEE.